Shown below are 17 T cell receptor beta chains from a single sample sequenced in a study of response to subunit inactivated influenza vaccine. TCRdb analysed the RT-PCR reads with MiXCR anew, one entry per CDR3 protein. This repertoire shows approximately 680,000 distinct CDR3 sequences, 15% to 17% found once; its top ten account for more than 9%. Sequencing used PBMCs from blood, obtained 11 to 12 days after vaccination. The receptors originated from a man over 45 who received an inactivated influenza vaccine.

There are a few counts of this clonotype. The CDR3 loop reads CASSLERGGTEQFF. The CDR3 bases are TGTGCCAGCAGCTTAGAACGCGGGGGGACGGAGCAGTTCTTC. The chain combines TRBV7-2 with TRBJ2-1, with TRBD2 matching over 8 bases. This CDR3 comprises 14 residues. The junction had 6 bases not matched to a gene; V was cut back by 1 base and J by 10 bases. Germline loops: CDR1 SGHTA, CDR2 FQGNSA.

In its sample, this clonotype was seen a few times. This sequence joins TRBV3-1 and TRBJ2-1, with unresolved D. CDR1 is LGHDT, CDR2 YNNKEL, per germline (reference sequence). Trimming took 1 base from V and 8 from J, leaving 3 bases between them. The CDR3 has 11 amino acids. CDR3 DNA: TGTGCCAGCAGCCAAGGGTATGAGCAGTTCTTC. As protein: CASSQGYEQFF.

This clonotype was counted at least ten times. The rearrangement links TRBV11-3 to TRBJ2-2; D possibly corresponds to TRBD1 (5 bases). The CDR3 contains 16 residues. V gave up 4 bases and J gave up 1 base, with 13 bases separating them. The V gene's germline CDR1 is SGHNT and CDR2 YENEEA. The DNA of the CDR3 is TGTGCCAGCAGCTCCGACAGAGTCCAGAACACCGGGGAGCTGTTTTTT. It encodes CASSSDRVQNTGELFF.

This chain joins TRBV18 and TRBJ2-3; D might be TRBD2 (5 bases). Trimming stripped 6 bases from V and 2 bases from J, with 15 bases between. The length of the CDR3 is 15 residues. Germline CDR1 KGHSH, CDR2 LQKENI. CDR3: CASSKRWTVTDTQYF. The CDR3 region has the DNA TGTGCCAGCTCGAAGCGGTGGACTGTCACAGATACGCAGTATTTT.

The V call is TRBV20-1, the J call TRBJ2-6; D is undetermined. The V gene's germline CDR1 is DFQATT and CDR2 SNEGSKA (reference sequence). The CDR3 covers 14 residues. V lost 2 bases to trimming and J lost 1 base, with 6 bases between them. The CDR3 reads CSARRYSGANVLTF. For the CDR3, the DNA is TGCAGTGCTAGACGGTATTCTGGGGCCAACGTCCTGACTTTC.

The gene calls are TRBV20-1 and TRBJ2-1; 7 positions match TRBD1. With 6 bases clipped from V and 9 bases from J, the junction kept 17 bases outside the gene matches. This CDR3 has 15 amino acids. Germline CDR1 is DFQATT and CDR2 is SNEGSKA (reference sequence). DNA for the CDR3: TGCAGTGCCGCATACCGGGACAGAAACCCAAGTGAGCAGTTCTTC. Translated, it gives CSAAYRDRNPSEQFF.

The CDR3 coding sequence is TGTGCCAGCAGACTACCGGGACCCAGACAGACCCAGTACTTC. It codes for CASRLPGPRQTQYF. V and J are TRBV28 and TRBJ2-5, with D tentatively TRBD1 or TRBD2 (5 bases each). Trimming shortened V by 6 bases and J by 6 bases, and 17 bases separated the two germline ends. The CDR3 covers 14 residues. Germline V gene lookup returns CDR1 MDHEN and CDR2 SYDVKM.

CDR3 sequence: CASSVDTRGETQYF. CDR3 nucleotides: TGTGCCAGCAGCGTCGACACCCGCGGAGAGACCCAGTACTTC. The rearrangement links TRBV5-5 to TRBJ2-5; no firm D call. The CDR3 length is 14 residues. Between the trimmed V and J ends, which lost 4 bases and 4 bases, there was a span of 14 bases. Germline V gene lookup returns CDR1 SGHKS and CDR2 YYEKEE (reference sequence).

There are many counts of this clonotype. J is TRBJ2-5 and V is TRBV24-1; maybe TRBD2 (5 bases). CDR3 length equals 17 residues. V was clipped by 5 bases and J by 2 bases, with 20 bases between them. From germline, CDR1 is KGHDR and CDR2 SFDVKD. CDR3 DNA sequence: TGTGCCACCAGTGCCCCTGAGGGATACGGGCCGCAAGAGACCCAGTACTTC. Protein sequence: CATSAPEGYGPQETQYF.

This clonotype was counted many times. V and J are TRBV29-1 and TRBJ2-1, with D unresolved. Germline V gives CDR1 SQVTM, CDR2 ANQGSEA. Between the trimmed V and J ends, which lost 2 bases and 3 bases, there was a span of 14 bases. The CDR3 spans 15 residues. CDR3 nucleotide sequence: TGCAGCGTTGAATTGTCCCGAGGATTCTACAATGAGCAGTTCTTC. This translates into CSVELSRGFYNEQFF.

This chain joins TRBV4-3 and TRBJ2-2; 9 nucleotides line up with TRBD1. Per germline, CDR1 LGHNA and CDR2 YSLEER. The CDR3 extends over 16 amino acids. The V segment lost 2 bases and the J segment 5 bases; nucleotides outside the gene matches: 6. The CDR3 protein is CASSQPQGARTGELFF. CDR3 DNA sequence: TGCGCCAGCAGCCAACCACAGGGGGCAAGGACCGGGGAGCTGTTTTTT.

This clonotype came up a few times. The rearrangement uses TRBV21-1 and TRBJ2-5; TRBD1, the table's D call, was not compared with the DNA. TRBV21-1 is termed a pseudogene. CDR3 size: 13 residues. The CDR3 DNA reads TGTGCCAGCAGCCATGGGGCCTTGGAGACCCAGTACTTC. It specifies CASSHGALETQYF.

This clonotype was detected ten times or more. V is TRBV7-2 and J is TRBJ1-3; maybe TRBD1 (6 bases). Trimming pared 5 bases from V and 1 base from J, leaving 9 bases between. The CDR3 is made up of 14 amino acids. The germline gives CDR1 SGHTA, CDR2 FQGNSA. The CDR3 here is CASSLTGSGNTIYF. Here the CDR3 DNA reads TGTGCCAGCAGCCTGACAGGATCTGGAAACACCATATATTTT. The variable domain in full, completed from reference TRBV7-2 and TRBJ1-3, reads GAGVSQSPSNKVTEKGKDVELRCDPISGHTALYWYRQSLGQGLEFLIYFQGNSAPDKSGLPSDRFSAERTGGSVSTLTIQRTQQEDSAVYLCASSLTGSGNTIYFGEGSWLTVV.

This clonotype appeared a few times. This chain joins TRBV6-1 and TRBJ1-4; perhaps TRBD1 as D (6 bases). This CDR3 region has 15 residues. Per the germline V gene, CDR1 is MNHNS and CDR2 is SASEGT. With 6 bases removed from V and 2 bases from J, the gap between germline ends came to 13 bases. The CDR3 DNA follows: TGTGCCAGCAGCTCGACAGGTGTTACTAATGAAAAACTGTTTTTT. It codes for CASSSTGVTNEKLFF.

The chain carries TRBV7-9 and TRBJ2-5; 8 bases are a match to TRBD2. The CDR3 contains 14 residues. Germline V lookup: CDR1 SEHNR, CDR2 FQNEAQ (reference sequence). V shed 3 bases and J 4 bases; nucleotides not matched to a gene: 4. CDR3 in amino acids: CASSFGSGIETQYF. Here the CDR3 DNA reads TGTGCCAGCAGCTTCGGTAGCGGGATAGAGACCCAGTACTTC.

The sample holds a few counts of this clonotype. This chain connects TRBV20-1 to TRBJ2-1, with TRBD2 identical over 9 bases. The CDR3 has 14 residues. V was clipped by 6 bases and J by 4 bases; unmatched bases: 7. Germline CDR1 DFQATT, CDR2 SNEGSKA (reference sequence). CDR3 nucleotide sequence: TGCAGTGCGTGGGAAGCGGGAGGATACAATGAGCAGTTCTTC. Translating it yields CSAWEAGGYNEQFF.

The J gene is TRBJ2-2, the V gene TRBV5-1; no firm D call. CDR3 length equals 14 residues. CDR1 is SGHRS and CDR2 is YFSETQ in the germline V gene. Trimming removed 6 bases at V and 3 bases at J, with 12 bases between. In nucleotides, the CDR3 is TGCGCCAGCACTTACCTAACGGACACCGGGGAGCTGTTTTTT. The encoded protein is CASTYLTDTGELFF.